This T cell receptor (beta chain) was observed in a study of CD8+CD57+ T cells in acquired aplastic anemia. TCR beta VDJ combinations and CDR3 sequences were profiled from genomic DNA. TCRdb processed the reads anew with MiXCR; each CDR3 protein has one entry. The sample holds some 240,000 distinct CDR3 sequences, about a third seen once. V was trimmed by 0 bases and J by 0 bases, leaving 8 bases between them. Germline lookup yields CDR1 SGHTA and CDR2 FQGNSA. This CDR3 is built from 15 residues. This clonotype was counted many times. The sequence was obtained from a human donor in good health, serving as a control. The sample consisted of sorted CD4+, CD8+, or CD8+CD57+ T cells (not recorded which) from PBMCs. This chain links TRBV7-2 with TRBJ1-2, with D possibly TRBD1 on 5 matching bases. The CDR3 region has the DNA TGTGCCAGCAGCTTAGCCGGGGCTCCTAACTATGGCTACACCTTC. Translated, it gives CASSLAGAPNYGYTF.